This T cell receptor (beta chain) was recorded in a study of cytomegalovirus exposure and HLA in healthy donors. The wider study: A preliminary data release comprised 80 million to 95 million unique TCRs obtained from HLA-typed donors.

General study points: With later analysis, a missense DCLRE1C variant became linked to TCR beta V- and J-gene trimming.

Amplification used 60 Vbeta primers and 13 Jbeta primers. TCRdb's table, derived via immunoSEQ multiplex PCR, lists solely in-frame clones and lacks some. The sample holds about 140,000 clones, almost 85% seen once. Turning to this clone: What it recognizes is unknown.

Sequenced material: PBMCs. This receptor was identified in a man between 18 and 29 years old in good health and CMV-seropositive.

Written as DNA, the CDR3 is TGTGCCACCATTCAGGGTCCCGAGCAGTACTTC. Encoded protein: CATIQGPEQYF. The J gene is TRBJ2-5, the V gene TRBV27, with D maybe TRBD1 (5 bases). The J call may not be correct, given that the DNA end is closer to TRBJ2-7. The CDR3 spans 11 residues. Germline CDR1 is MNHEY and CDR2 is SMNVEV (reference sequence).